These 17 T cell receptor beta chains were sequenced from one sample in a study of patients and donors after allogeneic stem cell transplantation. TCRdb itself ran the RT-PCR reads through MiXCR, one entry per CDR3 protein. The sample contains approximately 170,000 distinct CDR3 sequences, nearly 25% of which appear only once. The sequenced material came from blood, either unsorted or a sorted T cell fraction (not recorded which). These receptor sequences come from a human donor who was either an allogeneic HSCT recipient or a stem cell or donor lymphocyte infusion donor (not recorded which). It is not recorded whose cells these are; they may come from a transplant donor.

The V gene is TRBV5-1, the J gene TRBJ1-1; 7 positions match TRBD1. Trimming cost V 4 bases and J 1 base; bases outside gene matches: 10. The CDR3 is 16 amino acids. The germline CDR1 and CDR2 sequences are SGHRS and YFSETQ. Here the CDR3 DNA reads TGCGCCAGCAGCCCTAGCTTAGGGACAGCGAACACTGAAGCTTTCTTT. Its translation is CASSPSLGTANTEAFF.

The chain combines TRBV10-3 with TRBJ1-4; D is unclear. Germline V gene lookup returns CDR1 ENHRY and CDR2 SYGVKD. Trimming shortened V by 10 bases and J by 8 bases, and 11 bases separated the two germline ends. The CDR3 has 11 amino acids. The CDR3 DNA follows: TGTGCCACCGGGCTTGGCGAAAAACTGTTTTTT. This sequence encodes CATGLGEKLFF.

This clonotype was found a few times. The chain joins TRBV3-1 to TRBJ2-1; unclear D gene. Deletions cut 0 bases from V and 5 bases from J, with 11 bases between. This CDR3 has 15 residues. From germline, CDR1 is LGHDT and CDR2 YNNKEL (reference sequence). The DNA of the CDR3 is TGTGCCAGCAGCCAAGATTCGGTTCGGCACAATGAGCAGTTCTTC. The encoded protein is CASSQDSVRHNEQFF.

This clonotype was counted a few times. The chain couples TRBV12-3 or TRBV12-4 to TRBJ1-1; D not resolved. Trimming took 4 bases from V and 5 from J, leaving 8 bases between them. This CDR3 has 12 amino acids. In DNA form, the CDR3 reads TGTGCCAGCAGTTCAGCGGGAACTGAAGCTTTCTTT. Protein sequence: CASSSAGTEAFF.

The chain couples TRBV5-1 to TRBJ2-2, with D unresolved. This CDR3 has 14 amino acids. Looked up from germline, CDR1 is SGHRS and CDR2 is YFSETQ. The V gene lost 5 bases and the J gene lost 0 bases, with 8 bases spanning the gap. The CDR3 reads CASRSGSNTGELFF. CDR3 in DNA: TGCGCCAGCAGGTCCGGGTCGAACACCGGGGAGCTGTTTTTT.

The genes are TRBV5-1 and TRBJ1-2; D call uncertain. Germline CDR1 is SGHRS and CDR2 is YFSETQ. V lost 3 bases and J 4 bases, leaving 10 bases between the germline ends. The CDR3 extends over 13 amino acids. The CDR3 protein is CASSSTRSYGYTF. CDR3 sequence (DNA): TGCGCCAGCAGCTCGACCCGGTCCTATGGCTACACCTTC.

J is TRBJ2-7 and V is TRBV5-1, with D hard to call. The germline V gene encodes CDR1 SGHRS and CDR2 YFSETQ. Trimming took 0 bases from V and 1 from J, leaving 8 bases between them. This CDR3 spans 14 amino acids. The CDR3 sequence: CASSLVADSYEQYF. CDR3 sequence (DNA): TGCGCCAGCAGCTTGGTGGCCGATTCCTACGAGCAGTACTTC.

In this sample, this clonotype turned up a few times. The chain couples TRBV12-3 or TRBV12-4 to TRBJ2-2; D gene uncertain. CDR3 size: 12 residues. The V end lost 1 base, the J end lost 9 bases, and 6 bases lay between the germline ends. The CDR3 DNA reads TGTGCCAGCAGTTTAGTGGGCTGGGAGCTGTTTTTT. It specifies CASSLVGWELFF.

The chain combines TRBV24-1 with TRBJ1-5, with unresolved D. V lost 2 bases and J 3 bases, leaving 13 bases between the germline ends. This CDR3 has 16 residues. The germline gives CDR1 KGHDR, CDR2 SFDVKD. The CDR3 spells CATSDSYRALNQPQHF. CDR3 nucleotide sequence: TGTGCCACCAGTGATTCCTACCGGGCCCTCAATCAGCCCCAGCATTTT.

CDR3 sequence (DNA): TGTGCCAGCAGGAGAAGGGCAGACCGCTCAACTAATGAAAAACTGTTTTTT. This translates into CASRRRADRSTNEKLFF. The chain employs TRBV27 and TRBJ1-4; D not certain. The V gene's germline CDR1 is MNHEY and CDR2 SMNVEV (reference sequence). The V end was cut by 6 bases, the J end by 0 bases, with 17 bases between. The CDR3 loop spans 17 amino acids.

The rearrangement links TRBV12-3 or TRBV12-4 to TRBJ2-3; D may be TRBD1 or TRBD2 (5 bases each). V shed 7 bases and J shed 8 bases, with 19 bases lying between them. CDR3 length: 14 residues. CDR3 region: CASTGLEGLSTQYF. The CDR3, as DNA: TGTGCCAGCACTGGGCTAGAGGGGTTGAGTACGCAGTATTTT.

V usage is TRBV4-1 and J usage is TRBJ1-2; 8 nucleotides line up with TRBD1. V dropped 2 bases and J dropped 8; count of bases not matched to a gene: 7. Germline values: CDR1 MGHRA, CDR2 YSYEKL. There are 14 residues in the CDR3. The DNA for the CDR3 is TGCGCCAGCAGCCAACCGGGACAGGCGGGAGGCTACACCTTC. Translated: CASSQPGQAGGYTF.

In its sample, this clonotype was seen a few times. The genes are TRBV6-4 and TRBJ2-1; D remains unclear. The V gene lost 2 bases and the J gene lost 7 bases, with 12 bases spanning the gap. The germline V gene has CDR1 MRHNA and CDR2 SNTAGT. This CDR3 has 14 residues. The CDR3 here is CASSDTVTQNEQFF. In nucleotides, the CDR3 is TGTGCCAGCAGTGACACAGTAACCCAAAATGAGCAGTTCTTC.

The CDR3 DNA reads as TGTGCCAGCAGCTCCCCGGACAGGGACGTCTTCTATGGCTACACCTTC. This codes for CASSSPDRDVFYGYTF. The chain joins TRBV7-9 to TRBJ1-2; 8 bases map to TRBD1. The CDR3 has 16 amino acids. The germline gives CDR1 SEHNR, CDR2 FQNEAQ (reference sequence). The V segment lost 4 bases and the J segment 4 bases; nucleotides outside the gene matches: 11.

The chain combines TRBV3-1 with TRBJ2-3, with D unresolved. Trimming removed 3 bases from V and 4 bases from J, with 5 bases in between. Looked up from germline, CDR1 is LGHDT and CDR2 is YNNKEL (reference sequence). The CDR3 length is 12 residues. The CDR3 loop is CASSHAADTQYF. The CDR3 DNA follows: TGTGCCAGCAGCCACGCGGCAGATACGCAGTATTTT.

This clonotype showed up just once. The CDR3 does not end in the conserved phenylalanine or tryptophan, so this is likely a read error. The gene calls are TRBV29-1 and TRBJ1-1, with TRBD1 matching over 9 bases. J was trimmed by 6 bases and V by 6 bases; bases with no gene match: 2. Germline V lookup: CDR1 SQVTM, CDR2 ANQGSEA. The CDR3 spans 11 residues. The CDR3 loop reads CSVTGGPEAFL. DNA for the CDR3: TGCAGCGTCACAGGGGGCCCTGAAGCTTTCTTA.

The chain uses TRBV20-1 and TRBJ2-2; 7 nucleotides agree with TRBD2. This CDR3 region has 16 residues. With 3 bases clipped from V and 6 bases from J, the junction kept 13 bases outside the gene matches. Germline loops: CDR1 DFQATT, CDR2 SNEGSKA (reference sequence). DNA for the CDR3: TGCAGTGCTAGTAAAGCGGGACGGGGTTCCCCCGGGGAGCTGTTTTTT. Protein product: CSASKAGRGSPGELFF.